These 2 T cell receptor beta chains were sequenced from one sample in a study of T cells after yellow fever vaccination. TCRdb processed the 5' RACE reads anew with MiXCR; each CDR3 protein has one entry. The sample holds 300,000 to 350,000 distinct CDR3 sequences, over 8.5% seen once. The sequenced sample was CD4+ T cells sorted from PBMCs, obtained 45 days after the yellow fever booster vaccination. Receptors originate from a man aged 18 to 29 who received the YFV17D yellow fever vaccine.

V is TRBV5-4 and J is TRBJ2-3; TRBD2 matches at 10 bases. The germline V gene encodes CDR1 SGHNT and CDR2 YYREEE (reference sequence). V shed 0 bases and J 5 bases; nucleotides not matched to a gene: 6. The CDR3 loop spans 16 amino acids. CDR3 amino acids: CASSLALAGSRDTQYF. Written as DNA, the CDR3 is TGTGCCAGCAGCTTGGCACTAGCGGGGTCCCGAGATACGCAGTATTTT.

This clonotype has a handful of counts. This chain joins TRBV6-5 and TRBJ1-2, with no clear D. CDR1 and CDR2 from the germline V gene are MNHEY and SVGAGI. The CDR3 has 13 amino acids. The V end lost 7 bases, the J end lost 1 base, and 10 bases lay between the germline ends. This CDR3 is CASTPSVNYGYTF. The CDR3 DNA reads TGTGCCAGCACCCCCTCCGTTAACTATGGCTACACCTTC.